The 17 T cell receptor beta chains presented below share a single source sample, sequenced in a study of cytotoxic CD8 clonotypes in ibrutinib-treated CLL. Produced via immunoSEQ multiplex PCR; TCRdb's table is partial and in-frame only. The data contain around 50,000 clones, around 55% of them singletons. This material consisted of PBMCs, taken after 24 months of ibrutinib treatment. All receptors derive from a human donor with chronic lymphocytic leukemia.

The chain uses TRBV5-6 and TRBJ1-1; 8 nucleotides line up with TRBD1. V shed 3 bases, J shed 5 bases, and the junction held 15 bases outside the gene matches. The germline CDR1 and CDR2 sequences are SGHDT and YYEEEE. This CDR3 region has 17 residues. CDR3 in amino acids: CASSSHLLRGRGTEAFF. The CDR3 region has the DNA TGTGCCAGCAGCTCCCACCTGCTCAGGGGGCGCGGGACTGAAGCTTTCTTT.

The chain's CDR3 is CASSFSGTSIGELFF. CDR3 DNA: TGTGCCAGCAGCTTCTCCGGGACTAGCATCGGGGAGCTGTTTTTT. The genes are TRBV13 and TRBJ2-2; 9 nucleotides match TRBD2. Germline trimming cut 3 bases from V and 7 bases from J; bases unmatched to any gene: 6. The CDR3 contains 15 residues. Germline lookup yields CDR1 PRHDT and CDR2 FYEKMQ (reference sequence).

The chain couples TRBV2 to TRBJ2-3; no firm D call. The V gene lost 3 bases and the J gene lost 2 bases, with 9 bases spanning the gap. This CDR3 is built from 14 residues. CDR1 and CDR2 (germline): SNHLY, FYNNEI. The CDR3 sequence: CASSDGLHTDTQYF. CDR3 in DNA: TGTGCCAGCAGTGACGGGCTTCACACAGATACGCAGTATTTT.

This clone was seen more than once but under ten times. This chain connects TRBV6-1 to TRBJ1-1; D is unclear. The CDR3 length is 11 residues. V was clipped by 7 bases and J by 6 bases, with 9 bases between them. Germline CDR1 reads MNHNS; CDR2 reads SASEGT. The CDR3 loop reads CASNGGAEAFF. The CDR3 nucleotides read TGTGCCAGCAATGGCGGGGCTGAAGCTTTCTTT.

CDR3 amino acids: CASSVGSSRLSGNTIYF. The CDR3 region has the DNA TGTGCCAGCAGCGTAGGTTCCTCCAGGTTATCTGGAAACACCATATATTTT. The rearrangement uses TRBV9 and TRBJ1-3, with D hard to call. CDR3 length equals 17 residues. V was clipped by 0 bases and J by 1 base, with 14 bases between them. The V gene's germline CDR1 is SGDLS and CDR2 YYNGEE. Combining the CDR3 with reference TRBV9 and TRBJ1-3 gives the whole variable domain DSGVTQTPKHLITATGQRVTLRCSPRSGDLSVYWYQQSLDQGLQFLIQYYNGEERAKGNILERFSAQQFPDLHSELNLSSLELGDSALYFCASSVGSSRLSGNTIYFGEGSWLTVV.

The chain employs TRBV27 and TRBJ2-1, with D perhaps TRBD2 (7 bases). CDR1 and CDR2 from the germline V gene are MNHEY and SMNVEV (reference sequence). The CDR3 loop spans 13 amino acids. Between the trimmed V and J ends, which lost 3 bases and 10 bases, there was a span of 13 bases. The CDR3 is CASSFTRGGEQFF. The CDR3, as DNA: TGTGCCAGCAGTTTCACCAGGGGAGGGGAGCAGTTCTTC.

J is TRBJ2-7 and V is TRBV7-6, with D unclear. Germline lookup yields CDR1 SGHVS and CDR2 FNYEAQ. The CDR3 contains 14 residues. Trimming cost V 0 bases and J 5 bases, with 11 bases left between them. This CDR3 is CASSLAVLGNEQYF. In nucleotides, the CDR3 is TGTGCCAGCAGCTTAGCGGTCTTAGGGAACGAGCAGTACTTC.

V and J are TRBV29-1 and TRBJ2-7, with D perhaps matching TRBD2 (6 bases). This CDR3 region has 12 residues. Germline loops: CDR1 SQVTM, CDR2 ANQGSEA. Deletions cut 7 bases from V and 6 bases from J, with 16 bases between. CDR3 bases: TGCAGCGCTCTTTTCCTGGGGGGCGAGCAGTACTTC. Amino acid sequence: CSALFLGGEQYF.

This clone came up once. J is TRBJ2-2 and V is TRBV14; 7 positions match TRBD2. The CDR3 runs to 16 residues. The trim removed 2 bases at V and 7 bases at J, leaving 10 bases unmatched. The germline gives CDR1 SGHDN, CDR2 FVKESK. CDR3 region: CASSQSRGSFGGELFF. Written as DNA, the CDR3 is TGTGCCAGCAGCCAATCCCGCGGGAGTTTTGGCGGGGAGCTGTTTTTT.

The rearrangement joins TRBV6-5 to TRBJ2-3, with 7 bases identical to TRBD2. The CDR3 extends over 15 amino acids. The V and J ends lost 2 bases and 0 bases, in that order; junction bases with no gene match: 2. Germline V gene lookup returns CDR1 MNHEY and CDR2 SVGAGI. This chain's CDR3 is CASSYQRGSTDTQYF. The CDR3 DNA is TGTGCCAGCAGTTACCAGCGGGGTAGCACAGATACGCAGTATTTT.

This rearrangement joins TRBV28 to TRBJ2-7, with D perhaps assigned TRBD1 or TRBD2 (6 bases each). Trimming took off 10 bases at V and 2 bases at J, with 18 bases between the two ends. Looked up from germline, CDR1 is MDHEN and CDR2 is SYDVKM. This CDR3 has 14 residues. The CDR3 loop reads CATSRGGGPYEQYV. The CDR3, as DNA: TGTGCCACCTCCCGTGGAGGGGGGCCCTACGAGCAGTACGTC.

The CDR3 region is CASSLRTHYEQYF. CDR3 in DNA: TGCGCCAGCAGCTTGAGAACCCACTACGAGCAGTACTTC. The rearrangement uses TRBV5-1 and TRBJ2-7; no clear D gene. V lost 1 base to trimming and J lost 3 bases, with 8 bases between them. In germline, CDR1 is SGHRS, CDR2 YFSETQ. There are 13 residues in the CDR3.

The gene calls are TRBV18 and TRBJ2-7, with D perhaps matching TRBD1 (5 bases). The germline V and J ends were trimmed by 5 bases and 4 bases, with 15 bases remaining between them. The CDR3 has 14 residues. Germline CDR1 and CDR2: KGHSH and LQKENI. CDR3 DNA: TGTGCCAGCTCATCGCAGGGTAGTGGGTACGAGCAGTACTTC. As protein: CASSSQGSGYEQYF.

The chain carries TRBV7-2 and TRBJ1-2; 8 nucleotides align to TRBD1. J gave up 8 bases and V 5 bases, and 7 bases lay outside the gene matches. The CDR3 runs 13 residues. Germline V gene lookup returns CDR1 SGHTA and CDR2 FQGNSA. CDR3 sequence (DNA): TGTGCCAGCAGCGCGACAGGGGTTGACGGCTACACCTTC. It specifies CASSATGVDGYTF.

The J gene is TRBJ1-6, the V gene TRBV6-4; perhaps TRBD1 as D (5 bases). The CDR3 covers 12 residues. Germline CDR1 is MRHNA and CDR2 is SNTAGT. Deletions cut 4 bases from V and 9 bases from J, with 7 bases between. The CDR3, as DNA: TGTGCCAGCAGTGTACAGGCTTCACCCCTCCACTTT. It encodes CASSVQASPLHF.

This chain connects TRBV7-9 to TRBJ2-7; either TRBD1 or TRBD2 may fit D (5 bases each). V was pared by 9 bases and J by 7 bases, with 22 bases between. Germline-derived CDR1 and CDR2 are SEHNR and FQNEAQ (reference sequence). The CDR3 extends over 14 amino acids. CDR3 sequence: CARRGCFKKSEQYV. CDR3 nucleotides: TGTGCCAGGAGGGGTTGCTTCAAAAAAAGTGAGCAGTACGTC.

The chain joins TRBV6-5 to TRBJ1-2; D is perhaps TRBD1 (5 bases). Trimming took off 6 bases at V and 4 bases at J, with 18 bases between the two ends. The length of the CDR3 is 15 residues. From germline, CDR1 is MNHEY and CDR2 SVGAGI. CDR3: CASSPLTGLSYGYTF. For the CDR3, the DNA is TGTGCCAGCAGCCCTCTCACAGGTCTGAGCTATGGCTACACCTTC.